These 8 T cell receptor beta chains came from one sample sequenced in a study of blood T cell repertoires in COVID-19. Sequenced by immunoSEQ multiplex PCR; TCRdb stores in-frame clones only, minus some. The repertoire consists of fewer than 500,000 clones, with around nine tenths occurring once and the leading ten covering almost 2%. Sequencing was done on a sample of PBMCs or T cells enriched from blood (not recorded which). These receptors were obtained from a woman between 18 and 30 years old with acute COVID-19.

V and J are TRBV29-1 and TRBJ2-6; D uncertain. The CDR3 runs 13 residues. The V gene lost 4 bases and the J gene lost 2 bases, with 6 bases spanning the gap. CDR1 and CDR2 (germline): SQVTM, ANQGSEA. In nucleotides, the CDR3 is TGCAGCGTTGTAACAACTGGGGCCAACGTCCTGACTTTC. It specifies CSVVTTGANVLTF. The variable domain in full, completed from reference TRBV29-1 and TRBJ2-6, reads SAVISQKPSRDICQRGTSLTIQCQVDSQVTMMFWYRQQPGQSLTLIATANQGSEATYESGFVIDKFPISRPNLTFSTLTVSNMSPEDSSIYLCSVVTTGANVLTFGAGSRLTVL.

The V and J genes are TRBV5-1 and TRBJ1-2; TRBD1 matches 7 bases. From germline, CDR1 is SGHRS and CDR2 YFSETQ. The CDR3 extends over 15 amino acids. Germline trimming cut 2 bases from V and 2 bases from J; bases unmatched to any gene: 6. DNA of the CDR3: TGCGCCAGCAGCTTTGAGGGGGCTTCAAACTATGGCTACACCTTC. It yields the protein CASSFEGASNYGYTF.

V is TRBV12-3 or TRBV12-4 and J is TRBJ2-7; possible D gene TRBD2, 6 bases. The CDR3 totals 13 residues. V gave up 3 bases and J gave up 3 bases, with 9 bases separating them. The CDR3 protein is CASSLAGNYEQYF. The CDR3 DNA reads as TGTGCCAGCAGTTTGGCGGGAAACTACGAGCAGTACTTC.

The count of this clone is one. The V gene is TRBV5-4, the J gene TRBJ2-1; TRBD2 agrees at 8 bases. With 0 bases clipped from V and 4 bases from J, the junction kept 3 bases outside the gene matches. Germline V gives CDR1 SGHNT, CDR2 YYREEE (reference sequence). The CDR3 is 15 residues long. CDR3 loop: CASSLVGLAYNEQFF. CDR3 DNA sequence: TGTGCCAGCAGCTTGGTCGGACTAGCATACAATGAGCAGTTCTTC.

The genes are TRBV5-8 and TRBJ1-6; 7 positions match TRBD1. CDR1 and CDR2 from the germline V gene are SGHTS and YDEGEE. The J segment lost 1 base and the V segment lost 4 bases, leaving 2 bases of the junction unmatched. The CDR3 extends over 15 amino acids. CDR3 in amino acids: CASSQQGSYNSPLHF. DNA of the CDR3: TGTGCCAGCAGCCAACAGGGGTCCTATAATTCACCCCTCCACTTT.

This chain joins TRBV5-6 and TRBJ1-3; D is unresolved. V shed 5 bases and J shed 2 bases, with 8 bases lying between them. Germline loops: CDR1 SGHDT, CDR2 YYEEEE. There are 13 residues in the CDR3. The CDR3 DNA reads TGTGCCAGCAGAAACAGACCTGGAAACACCATATATTTT. It codes for CASRNRPGNTIYF.

CDR3 residues: CAISDREGQGGEQYF. The CDR3 nucleotides are TGTGCCATCAGTGACCGGGAGGGACAGGGCGGCGAGCAGTACTTC. V usage is TRBV10-3 and J usage is TRBJ2-7, with a weak D call TRBD1 (9 bases). Trimming removed 3 bases at V and 6 bases at J, with 18 bases between. The CDR3 consists of 15 residues. Germline CDR1 reads ENHRY; CDR2 reads SYGVKD.

This sequence joins TRBV6-1 and TRBJ1-3; possibly TRBD1 for D (6 bases). Between the trimmed V and J ends, which lost 3 bases and 0 bases, there was a span of 18 bases. The germline CDR1 and CDR2 sequences are MNHNS and SASEGT. The CDR3 runs 18 residues. As DNA, the CDR3 is TGTGCCAGCAGTGACAGGGGCTGGACCCACGGCTCTGGAAACACCATATATTTT. It is translated as CASSDRGWTHGSGNTIYF.